The clone carrying this T cell receptor beta chain turned up a few times. Per the original data handling: It was from reference gene primer amplification that nucleated cell counts were estimated. The repertoire was sequenced with immunoSEQ multiplex PCR; TCRdb's copy has only in-frame clones and lacks some. V and J calls and clone size are copied from that table; D and trimming were computed from the DNA. The repertoire includes 400,000 to 450,000 clones, about 91% of them detected once, and around 12% sits in the top ten. The data stem from a study of blood T cell repertoires in COVID-19. In the study overall: The United States, Italy and Spain supplied acute and convalescent COVID-19 samples. The analysed material was cDNA or gDNA that came from T cells, B-cell-depleted T cells, or PBMCs.

CDR3 length equals 18 residues. From germline, CDR1 is MNHNS and CDR2 SASEGT. Trimming removed 3 bases at V and 3 bases at J, with 23 bases between. Recruited during active infection, patients (from Seattle) were subsequently followed longitudinally. The sample consisted of peripheral blood. This receptor was taken from a woman aged 45-65 years with COVID-19, enrolled during active disease. The rearrangement uses TRBV6-1 and TRBJ1-1, with D possibly being TRBD1 (5 bases). This CDR3 reads CASSDPPGNVKGDTEAFF. The CDR3 DNA sequence: TGTGCCAGCAGTGACCCTCCAGGGAACGTAAAAGGAGACACTGAAGCTTTCTTT.